This TCR beta chain was recorded in a study of OX40 agonist ivuxolimab in advanced cancers. Study summary: The patients received agonistic anti-OX40 (CD134) antibody ivuxolimab. Every 2 weeks, patients received ivuxolimab intravenously, dosed at 0.01 to 10 mg/kg.

Here immunoSEQ multiplex PCR was the method, and the copy in TCRdb shows in-frame clones only, minus some. The data hold some 96,000 clones, with roughly 90% observed a single time. Study-level points and caveats: Clonal expansion was seen in CD4+ and CD8+ blood T cells by week 6 at 0.1 to 3.0 mg/kg.

Concerning this clone: No antigen is known for it.

The CDR3 covers 17 residues. Between the trimmed V and J ends, which lost 0 bases and 8 bases, there was a span of 22 bases. CDR1 and CDR2 from the germline V gene are KGHSH and LQKENI. On cycle 4 day 1 and cycle 7 day 1, as well as at baseline, blood was sampled. The clonotype originates from an adult with an advanced solid tumor such as melanoma, head and neck, liver or kidney cancer. The sequenced sample was CD4+ or CD8+ T cells sorted from blood, obtained in a trial of the OX40 agonist ivuxolimab. The chain has TRBV18 and TRBJ1-2; D possibly corresponds to TRBD1 (6 bases). CDR3 DNA: TGTGCCAGCTCACCACCAGGTCTAAAGGACCCCCAGGGGGGCTACACCTTC. Amino acids: CASSPPGLKDPQGGYTF. The complete variable domain, with remaining parts taken from reference TRBV18 and TRBJ1-2, reads NAGVMQNPRHLVRRRGQEARLRCSPMKGHSHVYWYRQLPEEGLKFMVYLQKENIIDESGMPKERFSAEFPKEGPSILRIQQVVRGDSAAYFCASSPPGLKDPQGGYTFGSGTRLTVV.